This T cell receptor beta chain was profiled in a study of PD-L1 blockade in urothelial cancer. Overall study: Blood was subjected to analysis at 3 weeks (second dose) and 6 weeks following treatment start. The study recovered a median of roughly 150,000 T cells per blood sample.

Stated time point: pretreatment peripheral blood. CDR1 MGHRA and CDR2 YSYEKL come from the germline V gene. Between the trimmed V and J ends, which lost 4 bases and 5 bases, there was a span of 20 bases. This CDR3 is built from 16 residues. The repertoire was sequenced with immunoSEQ multiplex PCR; TCRdb's copy has only in-frame clones and lacks some. The sample consists of around 40,000 clones, roughly nine tenths of them appearing once. The genes are TRBV4-1 and TRBJ2-5; possible D gene TRBD2, 5 bases. This specimen consisted of PBMCs, obtained around atezolizumab (anti-PD-L1) treatment. The sequence was obtained from a woman aged 55-70 years with urothelial cancer. This CDR3 reads CASSLTSVLGGETQYF. CDR3 DNA sequence: TGCGCCAGCAGCCTGACCTCCGTTCTTGGCGGGGAGACCCAGTACTTC.